Listed here are 24 T cell receptor beta chains from one sample, sequenced in a study of memory CD4+ T cells and cytomegalovirus serostatus. Single viable CD3+CD4+CD8-CD45RO+ cells were sorted as the memory CD4+ T cells. Generated by immunoSEQ multiplex PCR, the TCRdb table keeps only in-frame clones and is missing some. The profile covers about 50,000 clones, with 70% to 85% appearing a single time and about 0.6% taken by the ten largest. The sequenced sample consisted of memory CD4+ T cells from blood. Receptor source: an adult in good health and CMV-seronegative.

This chain uses TRBV7-6 with TRBJ1-2; 11 nucleotides align to TRBD1. CDR1 and CDR2 from the germline V gene are SGHVS and FNYEAQ. The CDR3 runs 15 residues. The V gene end was trimmed by 1 base and the J gene end by 4 bases; junction bases not matched to a gene: 2. The CDR3 sequence: CASSLGDRGAYGYTF. The CDR3 bases are TGTGCCAGCAGCTTAGGGGACAGGGGGGCCTATGGCTACACCTTC. The whole variable domain, remainder taken from reference TRBV7-6 and TRBJ1-2, is GAGVSQSPRYKVTKRGQDVALRCDPISGHVSLYWYRQALGQGPEFLTYFNYEAQQDKSGLPNDRFSAERPEGSISTLTIQRTEQRDSAMYRCASSLGDRGAYGYTFGSGTRLTVV.

The chain recombines TRBV5-4 with TRBJ2-1; unclear D gene. Germline V gene lookup returns CDR1 SGHNT and CDR2 YYREEE (reference sequence). V lost 0 bases, J lost 0 bases, and 7 bases lay in between. CDR3 length: 15 amino acids. Here the CDR3 reads CASSLDFGSYNEQFF. CDR3 DNA sequence: TGTGCCAGCAGCTTGGATTTCGGCTCCTACAATGAGCAGTTCTTC.

V gene TRBV13 combines with J gene TRBJ2-1; 7 bases are a match to TRBD1. V gave up 1 base and J gave up 0 bases; unmatched junction bases: 6. Germline assignment: CDR1 PRHDT and CDR2 FYEKMQ (reference sequence). This CDR3 region has 17 residues. The CDR3 DNA reads TGTGCCAGCAGCTTAGAAAAGGGGGCTGGCTCCTACAATGAGCAGTTCTTC. Translation: CASSLEKGAGSYNEQFF. The whole variable domain, filled in from reference TRBV13 and TRBJ2-1, reads AAGVIQSPRHLIKEKRETATLKCYPIPRHDTVYWYQQGPGQDPQFLISFYEKMQSDKGSIPDRFSAQQFSDYHSELNMSSLELGDSALYFCASSLEKGAGSYNEQFFGPGTRLTVL.

The gene calls are TRBV19 and TRBJ2-3; TRBD2 aligns across 9 bases. Germline loops: CDR1 LNHDA, CDR2 SQIVND (reference sequence). Losses at the gene ends were 6 bases for V and 7 bases for J; bases not matched to a gene: 5. The CDR3 length is 13 residues. CDR3 residues: CASSGTSSYTQYF. CDR3 sequence (DNA): TGTGCCAGTAGCGGGACTAGCTCGTATACGCAGTATTTT.

This clone occurred once. The chain carries TRBV30 and TRBJ1-5, with D tentatively TRBD1 (6 bases). Germline assignment: CDR1 GTSNPN and CDR2 SVGIG (reference sequence). Between the trimmed V and J ends, which lost 0 bases and 3 bases, there was a span of 15 bases. There are 16 residues in the CDR3. CDR3 residues: CAWSVPGASFNQPQHF. DNA for the CDR3: TGTGCCTGGAGTGTACCGGGGGCCAGCTTCAATCAGCCCCAGCATTTT. The whole variable domain, filled in from reference TRBV30 and TRBJ1-5, reads SQTIHQWPATLVQPVGSPLSLECTVEGTSNPNLYWYRQAAGRGLQLLFYSVGIGQISSEVPQNLSASRPQDRQFILSSKKLLLSDSGFYLCAWSVPGASFNQPQHFGDGTRLSIL.

The chain uses TRBV28 and TRBJ1-4; 8 bases line up with TRBD1. CDR1 and CDR2 from the germline V gene are MDHEN and SYDVKM. The CDR3 is made up of 15 amino acids. Losses at the gene ends were 3 bases for V and 5 bases for J; bases not matched to a gene: 5. Written as DNA, the CDR3 is TGTGCCAGCAGTTTTCCTACAGGGGGGAATGAAAAACTGTTTTTT. It specifies CASSFPTGGNEKLFF.

The rearrangement joins TRBV7-9 to TRBJ1-2, with D unresolved. Per germline, CDR1 SEHNR and CDR2 FQNEAQ (reference sequence). CDR3 length: 13 residues. V was cut by 3 bases and J by 3 bases, with 8 bases left in between. CDR3 loop: CASSFQQDYGYTF. The CDR3 bases are TGTGCCAGCAGCTTTCAGCAAGACTATGGCTACACCTTC.

As concerns this clone: One end of the junction fails to match germline, which may point to a read error. CDR3 protein: CASSPRIEETQYF. The CDR3 coding sequence is TGTGCCAGCTCTCCACGTATTGAAGAGACCCAGTACTTC. This chain links TRBV18 with TRBJ2-5; no definite D call. The germline CDR1 and CDR2 sequences are KGHSH and LQKENI. This CDR3 contains 13 residues.

This clone appeared a few times. Relative to the germline gene, one junction end is altered; a read error may explain this. CDR3 sequence reads: CASSLGVFPQETQYF. The DNA for the CDR3 is TGTGCTAGCAGCTTAGGTGTCTTCCCACAAGAGACCCAGTACTTC. The chain recombines TRBV7-7 with TRBJ2-5; D is undetermined. Germline CDR1 reads SSHAT; CDR2 reads FNYEAQ (reference sequence). The CDR3 has 15 amino acids.

The genes are TRBV6-6 and TRBJ2-3; D gene unclear. The V end lost 8 bases, the J end lost 2 bases, and 11 bases lay between the germline ends. Germline CDR1 and CDR2: MNHNY and SVGAGI (reference sequence). This CDR3 contains 13 residues. CDR3 residues: CASRDDPTDTQYF. DNA for the CDR3: TGTGCCAGCCGTGATGACCCCACAGATACGCAGTATTTT.

The chain is built from TRBV6-6 and TRBJ1-1, with TRBD1 as a possible D gene (6 bases). CDR3 length equals 15 residues. CDR1 is MNHNY and CDR2 is SVGAGI in the germline V gene (reference sequence). V lost 5 bases, J lost 10 bases, and 23 bases lay in between. The CDR3 here is CASSKMDSPTKPAFF. The CDR3 nucleotides are TGTGCCAGCAGTAAAATGGACAGCCCGACGAAGCCAGCTTTCTTT.

V is TRBV6-4 and J is TRBJ1-5; 8 bases are shared with TRBD1. V dropped 4 bases and J dropped 1; count of bases not matched to a gene: 3. Germline-derived CDR1 and CDR2 are MRHNA and SNTAGT. CDR3 size: 15 residues. CDR3 coding DNA: TGTGCCAGCAGTGGCGGGACAGGAAGCAATCAGCCCCAGCATTTT. It specifies CASSGGTGSNQPQHF.

The chain has TRBV19 and TRBJ1-2; the D is unclear. V lost 6 bases and J lost 9, with 17 bases in between. The CDR3 runs 13 residues. The germline CDR1 and CDR2 sequences are LNHDA and SQIVND (reference sequence). The CDR3 DNA is TGTGCCAGTAGCGGGGATGTAGGGAGGCGCTACACCTTC. It yields the protein CASSGDVGRRYTF.

The chain uses TRBV27 and TRBJ1-6, with 10 bases identical to TRBD1. The CDR3 extends over 16 amino acids. V was pared by 5 bases and J by 7 bases, with 8 bases of the junction left unmatched. From germline, CDR1 is MNHEY and CDR2 SMNVEV (reference sequence). DNA of the CDR3: TGTGCCAGCAGTCTAAAGCCGGGACAGGGGAATTCACCCCTCCACTTT. Protein product: CASSLKPGQGNSPLHF.

The rearrangement joins TRBV2 to TRBJ1-1; D is perhaps TRBD1 (5 bases). Deletions cut 1 base from V and 3 bases from J, with 6 bases between. Germline V gene lookup returns CDR1 SNHLY and CDR2 FYNNEI. The CDR3 covers 13 residues. CDR3 nucleotide sequence: TGTGCCAGCAGTGAAGGGGGCCACACTGAAGCTTTCTTT. Amino acids: CASSEGGHTEAFF.

The chain is built from TRBV7-9 and TRBJ2-3, with 8 bases identical to TRBD1. V lost 6 bases, J lost 6 bases, and 20 bases stayed unmatched. The CDR3 spans 18 residues. Germline V gives CDR1 SEHNR, CDR2 FQNEAQ (reference sequence). The CDR3 region has the DNA TGTGCCAGCAGGGGTTCGTATGTAAGGACAGGGTCGACGGATACGCAGTATTTT. This sequence encodes CASRGSYVRTGSTDTQYF. The whole variable domain, filled in from reference TRBV7-9 and TRBJ2-3, reads DTGVSQNPRHKITKRGQNVTFRCDPISEHNRLYWYRQTLGQGPEFLTYFQNEAQLEKSRLLSDRFSAERPKGSFSTLEIQRTEQGDSAMYLCASRGSYVRTGSTDTQYFGPGTRLTVL.

The chain recombines TRBV30 with TRBJ2-7; 10 bases fit TRBD1. With V trimmed by 6 bases and J by 3 bases, 5 bases remained unmatched. From germline, CDR1 is GTSNPN and CDR2 SVGIG (reference sequence). This CDR3 spans 13 amino acids. The CDR3 spells CACAGTGVYEQYF. The CDR3 region has the DNA TGTGCCTGCGCCGGGACAGGGGTCTACGAGCAGTACTTC.

The chain employs TRBV7-2 and TRBJ2-7; D gene uncertain. The germline V and J ends were trimmed by 4 bases and 5 bases, with 6 bases remaining between them. The CDR3 consists of 11 residues. CDR1 is SGHTA and CDR2 is FQGNSA in the germline V gene. CDR3 nucleotides: TGTGCCAGCAGCTCCCGGGACGAGCAGTACTTC. This gives the protein CASSSRDEQYF.

The gene calls are TRBV6-5 and TRBJ1-2; D might be TRBD1 (5 bases). Germline-derived CDR1 and CDR2 are MNHEY and SVGAGI. The CDR3 spans 14 residues. V lost 2 bases and J lost 3, with 10 bases in between. CDR3 nucleotides: TGTGCCAGCAGTTACCGTCGGGGGGACTATGGCTACACCTTC. It encodes CASSYRRGDYGYTF.

This CDR3 reads CSVGASGFNEQFF. Here the CDR3 DNA reads TGCAGCGTTGGGGCTAGCGGGTTCAATGAGCAGTTCTTC. This sequence joins TRBV29-1 and TRBJ2-1; 8 bases map to TRBD2. The trim removed 4 bases at V and 6 bases at J, leaving 5 bases unmatched. There are 13 residues in the CDR3. Looked up from germline, CDR1 is SQVTM and CDR2 is ANQGSEA.

This clone has more than one count but fewer than ten. The chain employs TRBV11-3 and TRBJ2-2, with D hard to call. The V gene lost 3 bases and the J gene lost 0 bases, with 5 bases spanning the gap. The germline gives CDR1 SGHNT, CDR2 YENEEA. CDR3 length equals 14 residues. The CDR3 nucleotides are TGTGCCAGCAGCTTCACCGCGAACACCGGGGAGCTGTTTTTT. Translated, it gives CASSFTANTGELFF.

This chain uses TRBV6-5 with TRBJ2-2; 7 bases agree with TRBD2. CDR1 is MNHEY and CDR2 is SVGAGI in the germline V gene. V lost 2 bases, J lost 6 bases, and 6 bases stayed unmatched. The CDR3 is 15 residues long. CDR3 region: CASSYGGGESGELFF. CDR3 DNA sequence: TGTGCCAGCAGTTACGGCGGGGGAGAGTCCGGGGAGCTGTTTTTT.

This rearrangement joins TRBV18 to TRBJ1-1; D is undetermined. The germline V and J ends were trimmed by 6 bases and 0 bases, with 8 bases remaining between them. Germline V lookup: CDR1 KGHSH, CDR2 LQKENI. The CDR3 has 13 residues. The CDR3 DNA sequence: TGTGCCAGCTCGGTCACAGTGAACACTGAAGCTTTCTTT. As protein: CASSVTVNTEAFF.

The chain couples TRBV6-1 to TRBJ2-7; a weak D match, TRBD1 (6 bases). Trimming removed 0 bases from V and 6 bases from J, with 9 bases in between. The CDR3 runs to 13 residues. Germline V gene sequence: CDR1 MNHNS, CDR2 SASEGT. CDR3 in DNA: TGTGCCAGCAGTGAAGCAGGGGGTATCGAGCAGTACTTC. Protein sequence: CASSEAGGIEQYF.